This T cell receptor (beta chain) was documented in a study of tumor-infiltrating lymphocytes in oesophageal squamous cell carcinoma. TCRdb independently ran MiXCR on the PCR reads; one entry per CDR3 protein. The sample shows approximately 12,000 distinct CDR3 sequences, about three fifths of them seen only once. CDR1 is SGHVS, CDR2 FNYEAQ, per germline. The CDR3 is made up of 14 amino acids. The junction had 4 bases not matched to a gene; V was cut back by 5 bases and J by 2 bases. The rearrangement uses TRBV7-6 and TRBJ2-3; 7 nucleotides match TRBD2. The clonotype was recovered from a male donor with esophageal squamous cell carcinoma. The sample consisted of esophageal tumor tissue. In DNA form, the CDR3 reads TGTGCCAGCAGCCCACTAGCGACCACAGATACGCAGTATTTT. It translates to CASSPLATTDTQYF.